The rows below give T cell receptor beta chains drawn from one sample of a study of blood T cell repertoires in COVID-19. Assay: immunoSEQ multiplex PCR; the TCRdb copy retains only in-frame clones and omits some. This table holds about 81,000 clones, over 70% found once. The sample consisted of peripheral blood. Every receptor here comes from a woman between 50 and 59 years old with acute or convalescent COVID-19. Each CDR3 is given with its conserved first and last residue. The D gene is left open where the match is weak. Not all rows give a size; the values are once, few, many and, for expanded clones, a class.

j_gene,len,d_gene,v_gene,abundance,CDR3aa,CDR3nt
TRBJ2-2,14,TRBD1,TRBV27,.,CASSPDRYTGELFF,TGTGCCAGCAGTCCGGACAGGTACACCGGGGAGCTGTTTTTT
TRBJ2-7,14,.,TRBV5-1,.,CASSPGDRLREQYF,TGCGCCAGCAGCCCGGGGGATCGCCTGAGAGAGCAGTACTTC
TRBJ1-3,18,TRBD1,TRBV14,.,CASSQGRRTGLAGNTIYF,TGTGCCAGCAGCCAAGGCCGCCGGACAGGGTTAGCCGGAAACACCATATATTTT
TRBJ1-1,13,TRBD1,TRBV6-4,few,CASSEGAGTEAFF,TGTGCCAGCAGCGAGGGGGCCGGCACTGAAGCTTTCTTT
TRBJ2-7,14,TRBD2,TRBV29-1,many,CSVSSAGGRYEQYF,TGCAGCGTCAGCTCAGCGGGGGGCCGATACGAGCAGTACTTC
TRBJ1-1,13,.,TRBV28,few,CASRSPMNTEAFF,TGTGCCAGCCGGAGTCCCATGAACACTGAAGCTTTCTTT
TRBJ1-1,14,.,TRBV7-9,few,CASSLDDSNTEAFF,TGTGCCAGCAGCTTAGATGACTCGAACACTGAAGCTTTCTTT
TRBJ1-1,12,.,TRBV18,.,CASSPDSREAFF,TGTGCCAGCTCACCGGACAGTCGGGAAGCTTTCTTT
TRBJ2-1,15,.,TRBV29-1,once,CSVTGGVLGYNEQFF,TGCAGCGTTACAGGGGGGGTACTGGGTTACAATGAGCAGTTCTTC
TRBJ2-3,14,TRBD2,TRBV7-3,.,CASSAAGGRDTQYF,TGTGCCAGCAGCGCGGCGGGGGGCCGGGATACGCAGTATTTT
TRBJ2-1,14,.,TRBV10-3,.,CAISAGLSYNEQFF,TGTGCCATCAGTGCGGGACTTTCCTACAATGAGCAGTTCTTC
TRBJ2-7,14,.,TRBV6-6,.,CASSYSPQGNEQYF,TGTGCCAGCAGTTACTCGCCCCAGGGCAACGAGCAGTACTTC
TRBJ2-7,13,TRBD1,TRBV5-6,once,CASSLVDRDEQYF,TGTGCCAGCAGCTTGGTCGACAGGGACGAGCAGTACTTC
TRBJ1-2,13,.,TRBV12-3/TRBV12-4,.,CASSTSENYGYTF,TGTGCCAGCAGTACCAGCGAAAACTATGGCTACACCTTC
TRBJ1-1,15,.,TRBV19,.,CASSNPRTSNTEAFF,TGTGCCAGTAGTAACCCCCGGACATCGAACACTGAAGCTTTCTTT
TRBJ2-3,15,TRBD2,TRBV18,.,CASSPWTSGADTQYF,TGTGCCAGCTCACCGTGGACTAGCGGGGCAGATACGCAGTATTTT
TRBJ1-1,11,.,TRBV7-2,once,CASSPGAEAFF,TGTGCCAGCAGCCCAGGGGCTGAAGCTTTCTTT
TRBJ1-1,12,.,TRBV6-5,.,CASIWGGLRAFF,TGTGCCAGCATCTGGGGGGGGCTTCGAGCTTTCTTT
TRBJ1-2,10,.,TRBV29-1,many,CSAMEGGYTF,TGCAGCGCCATGGAGGGTGGCTACACCTTC
TRBJ2-7,12,.,TRBV27,.,CASSSGRYEQYF,TGTGCCAGCAGTTCAGGAAGGTACGAGCAGTACTTC
TRBJ2-5,16,TRBD1,TRBV5-1,.,CASSLAGRGREETQYF,TGCGCCAGCAGCTTGGCGGGCAGGGGGCGCGAAGAGACCCAGTACTTC
TRBJ2-7,16,TRBD1,TRBV5-6,.,CASSLDARGRGYEQYF,TGTGCCAGCAGCTTGGATGCTAGGGGGCGAGGGTACGAGCAGTACTTC
TRBJ1-1,16,TRBD1,TRBV2,few,CASRQGTGRLDTEAFF,TGTGCCAGCCGTCAAGGGACAGGGAGGTTGGACACTGAAGCTTTCTTT
TRBJ1-1,13,.,TRBV11-2,few,CASSLSQGTEAFF,TGTGCCAGCAGCTTATCTCAGGGCACTGAAGCTTTCTTT
TRBJ1-6,14,TRBD1,TRBV28,few,CASNMGQGFSPLHF,TGTGCCAGCAACATGGGACAGGGGTTTTCACCCCTCCACTTT
TRBJ1-2,16,.,TRBV7-2,few,CASSLRTAVNNYGYTF,TGTGCCAGCAGCTTGAGGACAGCAGTAAATAACTATGGCTACACCTTC
TRBJ2-3,14,.,TRBV20-1,.,CSASLSIVSDTQYF,TGCAGTGCTAGTCTATCCATAGTATCAGATACGCAGTATTTT
TRBJ2-2,15,TRBD1,TRBV6-5,.,CASSRTGTNTGELFF,TGTGCCAGCAGTAGGACAGGGACGAACACCGGGGAGCTGTTTTTT
TRBJ2-7,12,.,TRBV24-1,.,CATSSDSDEQYF,TGTGCCACCAGCTCTGACAGTGACGAGCAGTACTTC
TRBJ2-3,13,TRBD2,TRBV6-2/TRBV6-3,.,CASSRSSGGRRDF,TGTGCCAGCAGTCGAAGTAGCGGGGGGAGGAGGGATTTT
TRBJ1-2,12,.,TRBV6-4,once,CASSDSLGRRTF,TGTGCCAGCAGTGACTCTTTGGGGCGGCGCACCTTC
TRBJ1-2,16,.,TRBV4-2,.,CASSQGIQGKEYGYTF,TGTGCCAGCAGCCAAGGAATTCAGGGGAAAGAGTATGGCTACACCTTC
TRBJ1-2,11,.,TRBV24-1,once,CATSDGRDARF,TGTGCCACCAGTGATGGGAGGGACGCCCGCTTC
TRBJ2-1,15,TRBD1,TRBV19,.,CASSRDRGLDNEQFF,TGTGCCAGTAGTAGGGACAGGGGGCTGGACAATGAGCAGTTCTTC
TRBJ2-3,18,TRBD1,TRBV9,.,CASSVTPGQGSSTDTQYF,TGTGCCAGCAGCGTGACCCCGGGACAGGGTTCTAGCACAGATACGCAGTATTTT
TRBJ2-7,12,TRBD1,TRBV7-9,few,CASSFSGGEQYF,TGTGCCAGCAGCTTCTCAGGGGGCGAGCAGTACTTC
TRBJ2-7,12,.,TRBV5-1,.,CASSLKPYEQYF,TGCGCCAGCAGCTTGAAGCCCTACGAGCAGTACTTC
TRBJ1-4,16,.,TRBV7-7,.,CASSFIRQGGNEKLFF,TGTGCCAGCAGCTTCATTCGGCAGGGAGGTAATGAAAAACTGTTTTTT
TRBJ2-7,15,.,TRBV4-1,.,CASSQEAGKRYEQYF,TGCGCCAGCAGCCAAGAGGCCGGGAAGAGGTACGAGCAGTACTTC
TRBJ1-6,16,TRBD1,TRBV6-6,once,CASSPLLGQGNSPLHF,TGTGCCAGCAGCCCGCTTTTAGGACAGGGAAATTCACCCCTCCACTTT
TRBJ1-5,15,.,TRBV28,few,CASSSPGGGNQPQHF,TGTGCCAGCAGTTCCCCGGGTGGAGGCAATCAGCCCCAGCATTTT
TRBJ2-1,15,.,TRBV3-1/TRBV3-2,.,CASSQIRGSYNEQFF,TGTGCCAGCAGCCAGATTCGGGGGTCCTACAATGAGCAGTTCTTC
TRBJ2-3,14,.,TRBV4-2,.,CASSQDRGSDTQYF,TGTGCCAGCAGCCAAGACCGGGGATCAGATACGCAGTATTTT
TRBJ1-1,11,.,TRBV13,.,CASSYKGKDFF,TGTGCCAGCAGTTATAAGGGGAAGGATTTCTTT
TRBJ2-7,15,TRBD1,TRBV7-6,.,CASSLGDRGLGEQYF,TGTGCCAGCAGCTTAGGGGACAGGGGATTAGGGGAGCAGTACTTC
TRBJ2-2,18,TRBD2,TRBV4-3,.,CASSQEGLAGGLDGELFF,TGCGCCAGCAGCCAAGAAGGGCTAGCGGGGGGGCTCGACGGGGAGCTGTTTTTT
TRBJ1-3,19,TRBD1,TRBV5-1,.,CASSLAGTGGAGAGNTIYF,TGCGCCAGCAGCTTGGCGGGGACAGGGGGCGCCGGGGCTGGAAACACCATATATTTT
TRBJ1-2,12,TRBD1,TRBV5-1,once,CASSSQGGGYTF,TGCGCCAGCAGCTCCCAGGGGGGCGGCTACACCTTC
TRBJ1-1,14,.,TRBV6-1,.,CASSELASDTEAFF,TGTGCCAGCAGTGAACTTGCCTCGGACACTGAAGCTTTCTTT
TRBJ2-1,15,.,TRBV7-9,.,CASSSLGGFRNEQFF,TGTGCCAGTAGTAGCCTTGGGGGGTTTCGCAATGAGCAGTTCTTC
TRBJ2-7,12,.,TRBV30,.,CAWSRGIYGQYF,TGTGCCTGGTCTAGGGGGATCTACGGGCAGTACTTC
TRBJ1-5,12,.,TRBV28,.,CASTPARGPQHF,TGTGCCAGCACACCCGCCAGAGGGCCCCAGCATTTT
TRBJ1-5,15,TRBD1,TRBV6-5,.,CASRGGWTGTQPQHF,TGTGCCAGCAGGGGGGGGTGGACAGGGACTCAGCCCCAGCATTTT
TRBJ2-7,14,TRBD1,TRBV5-1,.,CASSSGRGQEEQYF,TGCGCCAGCAGCTCTGGCAGGGGGCAAGAAGAGCAGTACTTC
TRBJ1-1,13,.,TRBV5-4,.,CASSLEGAAEAFF,TGTGCCAGCAGCTTGGAAGGGGCGGCTGAAGCTTTCTTT
TRBJ2-4,15,.,TRBV2,.,CASSEGGLGKNIQYF,TGTGCCAGCAGTGAAGGGGGGCTGGGGAAAAACATTCAGTACTTC
TRBJ1-2,17,.,TRBV15,.,CATSRDRLARVRYGYTF,TGTGCCACCAGCAGAGATAGGTTAGCGAGAGTCCGCTATGGCTACACCTTC
TRBJ1-3,17,.,TRBV4-1,.,CASSQDPKSFSGNTIYF,TGCGCCAGCAGCCAAGATCCGAAGAGTTTCTCTGGAAACACCATATATTTT
TRBJ2-5,18,TRBD2,TRBV3-1/TRBV3-2,.,CASSQVAGRGWGQETQYF,TGTGCCAGCAGCCAAGTAGCGGGCCGAGGATGGGGCCAAGAGACCCAGTACTTC